This entry features one T cell receptor beta chain sequence. It lacks a known antigen. Per-nucleotide qualities are absent, and no much larger clonotype sits a single base away. This specimen includes other DNA sequences encoding the same CDR3. Measured from the cysteine to the phenylalanine, the CDR3 is 13 residues long. Of all the DNA, just the CDR3 is kept, 39 bases in frame from base 1. Trimming removed 1 base from V and 7 bases from J, leaving 8 bases between the germline ends. From the germline V gene (reference sequence), CDR1 is LGHDT and CDR2 is YNNKEL. This sample is part of a study of blood T cell repertoires in COVID-19 (dated by TCRdb to about 2020). As for the study more broadly: Collaborator samples came from the United States, Italy and Spain and covered acute and convalescent phases of COVID-19. The material from the prospective study consisted of cDNA or gDNA derived from T cells, B-cell-depleted T cells, or PBMCs. Deeply sampled blood TCRbeta repertoires from subjects exposed to, actively infected with, or recovered from COVID-19 were included in the dataset. The repertoires were released in a freely available public database meant as a resource for research on the immune response to SARS-CoV-2. Samples were obtained from the ongoing ImmuneRACE study (first 160 participants) and from roughly 1,300 subjects provided by 6 global collaborators. Sample metadata almost always included a de-identified subject ID, COVID-19 status, age in years and sex. Where available, HLA class I and class II types were obtained from metadata supplied by the sample provider rather than from assay-based typing.

Summary of the overall study and its limitations: How much clinical and demographic metadata was included differed by source and by participant, and the metadata was provided uncurated.

The immunoSEQ Assay, a bias-controlled multiplex PCR, was used to amplify TCRbeta CDR3 regions from genomic DNA. As for the authors' bioinformatics: The number of nucleated cells in each sample was estimated by amplification of reference gene primers within the assay. To quantify the absolute abundance of each unique TCRbeta CDR3 rearrangement, sequence reads were collapsed and filtered. For each sample, productive Simpson clonality was calculated as the square root of Simpson's diversity index across productive rearrangements. Sourced from immuneACCESS, this table was stored by TCRdb with only in-frame sequences that have V and J called. A share of the clones is absent; for the studies checked, an unresolved V gene accounts for under half, and the remainder has no known explanation. That table is the source of V, J and clone size, and D and trimming were worked out from the DNA. For this sample there are approximately 100,000 clones; approximately 89% appear just once. The top ten clones comprise roughly 18% of the sample.

Each collaborating institution followed its own protocols to collect whole blood in K2EDTA tubes. For TCRbeta analysis, collaborators shipped samples in one of three forms: frozen whole blood, isolated PBMCs, or DNA extracted from either of those sample types. The sequence joins TRBV3-1 (or the pseudogene TRBV3-2) to TRBJ1-5; the D gene lacks a confident call. The TCR sequence derives from a woman over 75 in a cohort sampled during active COVID-19. The sample comprised peripheral blood. The nucleotide sequence reads TGTGCCAGCAGCCAAGGGGGAGACCAGCCCCAGCATTTT. Its product reads: CASSQGGDQPQHF.